Below are 14 T cell receptor beta chains sequenced from a single sample in a study of blood T cell repertoires in COVID-19. TCRdb keeps only in-frame clones here, not all; method: immunoSEQ multiplex PCR. The table has 280,000 or so clones, 70% to 90% seen once; the top ten hold roughly 2%. Sequencing was carried out using PBMCs or T cells enriched from blood (not recorded which). The receptors were gathered from a young man who had recovered from COVID-19.

The V and J genes are TRBV6-5 and TRBJ2-3; 8 nucleotides match TRBD1. Germline V gene sequence: CDR1 MNHEY, CDR2 SVGAGI. The CDR3 is 15 amino acids. The V segment lost 5 bases and the J segment 5 bases; nucleotides outside the gene matches: 9. The CDR3 is CASSSIGQGGDTQYF. CDR3 nucleotides: TGTGCCAGCAGTAGCATTGGACAGGGCGGAGATACGCAGTATTTT.

J is TRBJ1-2 and V is TRBV19; the D gene is possibly TRBD1 (6 bases). Per the germline V gene, CDR1 is LNHDA and CDR2 is SQIVND (reference sequence). This CDR3 has 14 residues. V gave up 2 bases and J gave up 5 bases, with 12 bases separating them. CDR3 nucleotides: TGTGCCAGTAGTATACAACAGGGAGGGTATGGCTACACCTTC. It encodes CASSIQQGGYGYTF.

This chain joins TRBV7-6 and TRBJ2-1; tentatively, D is TRBD2 (7 bases). V lost 2 bases and J 3 bases, leaving 14 bases between the germline ends. The germline CDR1 and CDR2 sequences are SGHVS and FNYEAQ. The CDR3 has 16 amino acids. The CDR3 DNA sequence: TGTGCCAGCAGCTTACTTCCGGGGGGCTTCTACAATGAGCAGTTCTTC. It is translated as CASSLLPGGFYNEQFF.

The chain is built from TRBV7-9 and TRBJ2-1, with 7 bases aligning to TRBD2. V dropped 5 bases and J dropped 2; count of bases not matched to a gene: 9. The CDR3 is 16 amino acids. Germline-derived CDR1 and CDR2 are SEHNR and FQNEAQ (reference sequence). The DNA for the CDR3 is TGTGCCAGCAGCACGGTCCAGGGAGGGACCTACAATGAGCAGTTCTTC. The encoded protein is CASSTVQGGTYNEQFF. Full variable domain (remainder filled in from reference TRBV7-9 and TRBJ2-1): DTGVSQNPRHKITKRGQNVTFRCDPISEHNRLYWYRQTLGQGPEFLTYFQNEAQLEKSRLLSDRFSAERPKGSFSTLEIQRTEQGDSAMYLCASSTVQGGTYNEQFFGPGTRLTVL.

This clone was counted once. This rearrangement joins TRBV7-3 to TRBJ2-7; TRBD1 matches at 7 bases. The CDR3 totals 14 residues. CDR1 and CDR2 (germline): SGHTA, FQGTGA. V gave up 5 bases and J gave up 2 bases; unmatched junction bases: 6. CDR3 protein: CASSPQGRPYEQYF. CDR3 nucleotides: TGTGCCAGCAGCCCACAGGGGCGGCCCTACGAGCAGTACTTC.

This clone was observed a single time. This rearrangement joins TRBV6-5 to TRBJ2-7; 10 nucleotides align to TRBD1. The junction had 5 bases not matched to a gene; V was cut back by 6 bases and J by 3 bases. CDR3 length: 14 residues. CDR1 and CDR2 from the germline V gene are MNHEY and SVGAGI. CDR3 nucleotides: TGTGCCAGCAGGAGGGGGACAGGGGACTACGAGCAGTACTTC. Its translation is CASRRGTGDYEQYF.

The chain links TRBV30 to TRBJ1-2; TRBD1 is a possible D gene (5 bases). In germline, CDR1 is GTSNPN, CDR2 SVGIG (reference sequence). V was cut by 3 bases and J by 9 bases, with 14 bases left in between. The CDR3 consists of 12 residues. The CDR3 sequence: CAWSQKKGSYTF. CDR3 bases: TGTGCCTGGAGCCAAAAAAAGGGGAGCTACACCTTC.

In its sample, this clone was seen once. The chain has TRBV7-9 and TRBJ2-5; TRBD2 might be the D (5 bases). The length of the CDR3 is 13 residues. With 5 bases removed from V and 3 bases from J, the gap between germline ends came to 10 bases. Germline CDR1 reads SEHNR; CDR2 reads FQNEAQ (reference sequence). As DNA, the CDR3 is TGTGCCAGCAGCGACGGGGTAGAAGAGACCCAGTACTTC. Residues: CASSDGVEETQYF. Using reference TRBV7-9 and TRBJ2-5 for the parts outside the CDR3, the full variable domain is DTGVSQNPRHKITKRGQNVTFRCDPISEHNRLYWYRQTLGQGPEFLTYFQNEAQLEKSRLLSDRFSAERPKGSFSTLEIQRTEQGDSAMYLCASSDGVEETQYFGPGTRLLVL.

The chain recombines TRBV30 with TRBJ1-1; TRBD1 might be the D (5 bases). Per germline, CDR1 GTSNPN and CDR2 SVGIG (reference sequence). The CDR3 has 16 residues. V gave up 3 bases and J gave up 4 bases, with 21 bases separating them. In DNA, the CDR3 is TGTGCCTGGAGCCGACTCCTGGGAGGGGCCGGCACTGAAGCTTTCTTT. The encoded protein is CAWSRLLGGAGTEAFF.

This clone showed up just once. CDR3 nucleotides: TGTGCCAGCAAGATACAGGGTTTAAATTCACCCCTCCACTTT. It is translated as CASKIQGLNSPLHF. The chain has TRBV6-5 and TRBJ1-6; D might be TRBD1 (6 bases). The CDR3 spans 14 residues. Germline CDR1 MNHEY, CDR2 SVGAGI. Trimming cost V 7 bases and J 7 bases, with 14 bases left between them.

This chain joins TRBV5-1 and TRBJ2-2, with 11 bases that match TRBD2. J gave up 1 base and V 7 bases, and 21 bases lay outside the gene matches. The CDR3 has 21 residues. The V gene's germline CDR1 is SGHRS and CDR2 YFSETQ. This chain's CDR3 is CASAKRPRSSGGSLNTGELFF. For the CDR3, the DNA is TGCGCCAGCGCGAAACGTCCGCGGTCTAGCGGGGGGTCCTTGAACACCGGGGAGCTGTTTTTT. The whole variable domain, remainder taken from reference TRBV5-1 and TRBJ2-2, is KAGVTQTPRYLIKTRGQQVTLSCSPISGHRSVSWYQQTPGQGLQFLFEYFSETQRNKGNFPGRFSGRQFSNSRSEMNVSTLELGDSALYLCASAKRPRSSGGSLNTGELFFGEGSRLTVL.

The chain has TRBV21-1 and TRBJ2-2; the DNA was not used to check the table's D call, TRBD1. TRBV21-1 is noted as a pseudogene. This CDR3 comprises 18 residues. The CDR3 protein is CASSKRGRGQGNTGELFF. The CDR3 DNA reads TGTGCCAGCAGCAAACGGGGGAGGGGACAGGGTAACACCGGGGAGCTGTTTTTT.

The gene calls are TRBV19 and TRBJ1-1, with D hard to call. Trimming took off 5 bases at V and 2 bases at J, with 9 bases between the two ends. The CDR3 is 13 amino acids. Germline CDR1 and CDR2: LNHDA and SQIVND (reference sequence). The CDR3 spells CASSASGNTEAFF. The CDR3 nucleotides read TGTGCCAGTAGTGCGTCGGGTAACACTGAAGCTTTCTTT.

The J gene is TRBJ1-1, the V gene TRBV7-9, with a possible D match to TRBD1 (5 bases). The ends were cut back, 1 base at V and 7 bases at J, with 10 bases in the middle. In germline, CDR1 is SEHNR, CDR2 FQNEAQ (reference sequence). This CDR3 contains 13 residues. The CDR3 coding sequence is TGTGCCAGCAGCTTAGTAAGCGGGGGTGAAGCTTTCTTT. Translated: CASSLVSGGEAFF.